This TCR beta chain was identified in a study of post-analysis software for immune sequencing data. Only a few counts were recorded for this clonotype. TCR beta cDNA libraries had unique molecular identifiers. TCRdb reprocessed the PCR reads via MiXCR and lists one record per CDR3 protein. The sample gives hundreds of thousands of distinct CDR3 sequences, roughly 46% of which show up once; about an eighth is in the top ten. The clonotype originates from a girl under 18 with multiple sclerosis. Sequenced input: blood.

The CDR3 here is CASSLSGPLYEQYF. The CDR3 region has the DNA TGTGCCAGCAGCTTGAGTGGCCCTCTGTACGAGCAGTACTTC. This rearrangement joins TRBV11-2 to TRBJ2-7; D call uncertain. Per the germline V gene, CDR1 is SGHAT and CDR2 is FQNNGV. The CDR3 is 14 amino acids. Trimming took off 3 bases at V and 4 bases at J, with 13 bases between the two ends.